This T cell receptor beta chain was identified in a study of OX40 agonist ivuxolimab in advanced cancers. Notes on the research overall: Ivuxolimab, which targeted the costimulatory receptor OX40 (CD134), was an agonistic, fully human IgG2 monoclonal antibody. Intravenous ivuxolimab was administered to patients every 2 weeks at six dose levels: 0.01, 0.1, 0.3, 1.5, 3 and 10 mg/kg. Of the roughly 51 dose-escalation patients, hepatocellular carcinoma was present in roughly 19, melanoma in approximately 15, renal cell carcinoma in 9 and head and neck cancer in 9. In the dose-escalation cohort, 70% to 85% of patients were male, and the mean age was around 60 years, with a range of 23 to 79. Prior anti-PD-1, anti-PD-L1 or anti-CTLA-4 therapy was permitted, and checkpoint inhibitors had been received by around 40% of dose-escalation patients. Partial responses occurred in three dose-escalation patients, of whom one had hepatocellular carcinoma and two had cutaneous melanoma. The point of sequencing TCRbeta in the periphery was to test whether ivuxolimab changed TCR sequence diversity and drove clonal T-cell expansion. The paper describes the monotherapy dose-escalation part (N = 52 patients) of the phase I trial of ivuxolimab.

To sequence the TCRbeta CDR3 region, genomic DNA was isolated from the sorted cells. TCRbeta CDR3 regions were sequenced using the immunoSEQ Assay. TCRdb holds this immuneACCESS table with in-frame rearrangements only. Some clones are missing; in checked studies, unresolved V genes explain under half, and the rest has no known cause. Within this sample are some 30,000 clones, with approximately 84% of them counted one time only. In total, the top ten clones hold 12% of the sample. Patients with a history of autoimmune disease or receiving systemic immunosuppression were excluded from the trial. In every dose cohort, peripheral blood was drawn for TCR sequencing at baseline, cycle 4 day 1, and cycle 7 day 1. The samples were drawn from a first-in-human, open-label, multicenter phase I dose-escalation trial of ivuxolimab. Adults with locally advanced or metastatic melanoma, renal cell, hepatocellular, or head and neck squamous cell carcinoma were enrolled in the trial. Before TCR sequencing, CD4+ and CD8+ T cells were separately sorted from peripheral blood.

The full study reports these points: Antigen specificity was not determined for the clonally expanded peripheral T cells. Low levels of normalized T-cell clonal expansion were also seen in some nonresponding patients. After ivuxolimab, more expanded clones were found on average in CD8+ T cells than in CD4+ T cells. In partial responders in the 0.1-3.0 mg/kg groups, normalized peripheral clonal expansion was found to be among the lowest, especially among CD8+ T cells. At doses from 0.1 to 3.0 mg/kg, clonal expansion was seen in both CD4+ and CD8+ blood T cells between baseline and week 6.

Note on this clone: It has no known antigen specificity. No base qualities exist here, and no much larger clone lies one base off it.

This TCR derives from an adult with an advanced solid tumor such as melanoma, head and neck, liver or kidney cancer. Sequences were derived from CD4+ or CD8+ T cells sorted from blood, sampled in a trial of the OX40 agonist ivuxolimab.

The sequenced DNA: TGCGCCAGCAGCCAGGACAGGAACACTGAAGCTTTCTTT. Its protein is CASSQDRNTEAFF. The V gene is TRBV4-1 and the J gene is TRBJ1-1; a tentative D call is TRBD1 (6 bases match). Inclusive of the bounding cysteine and phenylalanine, the CDR3 is 13 residues long. The entry retains the CDR3 DNA only, 39 bases that are in frame from base 1. V is clipped by 3 bases and J by 1 base, and the sequence between their germline boundaries is 6 bases long. The germline V gene sets CDR1 to MGHRA and CDR2 to YSYEKL.